This T cell receptor beta chain is drawn from a study of CD8 T cells in ankylosing spondylitis. Using its own MiXCR run on the 5' RACE reads, TCRdb lists one record per CDR3 protein. The table includes about 250,000 distinct CDR3 sequences, about 24% detected once. With respect to this clonotype: Its antigen is still unknown.

Points from the study as a whole: According to the report, clones linked to the disease were significantly enriched in matched synovial fluid samples taken from ankylosing spondylitis patients. A CD8+ phenotype characterized the disease-linked clones, which were relatively rare in peripheral blood. A motif in TCR beta, a set of fewer than ten highly homologous variants, appeared characteristic of ankylosing spondylitis blood.

The CDR3 spans 14 residues. The germline V gene has CDR1 GTSNPN and CDR2 SVGIG (reference sequence). Trimming cost V 4 bases and J 3 bases; bases outside gene matches: 8. The receptor was isolated from a male donor with ankylosing spondylitis or in good health (not recorded which). The sequenced material came from blood, either unsorted or a sorted T cell fraction (not recorded which). The genes are TRBV30 and TRBJ2-7; 8 bases are shared with TRBD1. DNA for the CDR3: TGTGCCTGGAACCCCGGGACAGGATACTACGAGCAGTACTTC. Residues: CAWNPGTGYYEQYF.